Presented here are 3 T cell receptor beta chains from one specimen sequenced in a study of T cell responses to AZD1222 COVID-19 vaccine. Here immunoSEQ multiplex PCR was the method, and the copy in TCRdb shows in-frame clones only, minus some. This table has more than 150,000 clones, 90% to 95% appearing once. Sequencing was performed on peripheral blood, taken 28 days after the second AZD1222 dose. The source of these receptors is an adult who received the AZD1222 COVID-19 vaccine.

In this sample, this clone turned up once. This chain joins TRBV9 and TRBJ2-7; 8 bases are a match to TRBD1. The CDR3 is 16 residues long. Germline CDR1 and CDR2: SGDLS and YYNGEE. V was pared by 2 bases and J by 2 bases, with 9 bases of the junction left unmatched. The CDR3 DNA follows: TGTGCCAGCAGCGTTCATATACAGGGGGACACCTACGAGCAGTACTTC. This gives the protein CASSVHIQGDTYEQYF.

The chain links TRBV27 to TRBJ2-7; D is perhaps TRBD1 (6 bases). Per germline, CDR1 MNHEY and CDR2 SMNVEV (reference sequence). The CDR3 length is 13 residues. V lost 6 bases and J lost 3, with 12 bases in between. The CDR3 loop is CASSKTGYYEQYF. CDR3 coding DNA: TGTGCCAGCAGCAAAACAGGGTACTACGAGCAGTACTTC.

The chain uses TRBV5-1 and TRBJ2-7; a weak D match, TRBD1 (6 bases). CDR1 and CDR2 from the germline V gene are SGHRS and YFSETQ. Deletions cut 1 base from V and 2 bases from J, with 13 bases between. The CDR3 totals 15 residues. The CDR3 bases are TGCGCCAGCAGCTTGATTGCAGGGGACACCTACGAGCAGTACTTC. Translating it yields CASSLIAGDTYEQYF.